The T cell receptor beta chain described here comes from a study of early T cells in non-severe SARS-CoV-2 infection (dated by TCRdb to 2020 to 2022). Notes on the research overall: TCR sequencing used bulk RNA from unsorted whole blood, so alpha and beta chains could not be paired. Beyond this particular receptor, the publication reports: VDJdb matching was skewed toward anti-spike CD8 responses and likely underestimated virus-specific expansions by missing private and CD4 specificities.

The library was built by means of 5' RACE. The instrument given in TCRdb is NextSeq 500. The TCR library protocol attached unique molecular identifiers to individual cDNA molecules to correct for sequencing error and PCR bias. Sequencing covered both TCR alpha and beta chains, and within each sample the abundances of alpha and beta sequences were tightly co-correlated. Per the original workflow: Decombinator V4 was used to annotate the V gene, J gene and CDR3 of the TCR sequences. TCRs were defined as expanded if a significant change between any two time points was detected under a Poisson model with p below 0.0001. Abundances of TCRs were expressed as counts per million after normalisation to the total number of TCRs sequenced in each sample. MAIT TCRs were defined by TRAV1-2 paired with TRAJ12, TRAJ20 or TRAJ33, and iNKT TCRs by TRAV10 paired with TRAJ18. VDJdb, accessed 1 November 2021, was searched for CMV, EBV and SARS-CoV-2 annotated TCRs, with TCRs annotated for multiple antigens excluded. Using fastp at Q25 and MiXCR, TCRdb reprocessed the public reads and kept productive beta chains. Here each entry gathers all rows of one CDR3 protein and keeps the most common genes and DNA. None of the V and J calls come from the authors' own analysis; TCRdb made them. The sample table records 55,000 to 80,000 distinct CDR3 sequences; around 12% of these occur just once. Over 1.3% of the sample rests with the top ten.

Trimming leaves V shorter by 11 bases and J shorter by 4 bases, with the junction holding 7 bases beyond the gene matches. The cysteine opens and the phenylalanine closes a CDR3 of 14 amino acids. The entry retains the CDR3 DNA only, 42 bases that are in frame from base 1. The CDR1 and CDR2 encoded by the germline V gene (reference sequence) are LNHDA and SQIVND. This clonotype was recorded many times. Its antigen is unknown. There are no base qualities to consult, and no much larger clone falls within one base. This was a case-control study nested in a cohort of healthcare workers in London, UK, who had nasopharyngeal swab PCR tests and blood samples taken every week. Between 23 and 31 March 2020, the week of the UK lockdown, healthcare workers were enrolled and then followed up weekly for as long as 16 weeks.

This TCR was recovered from an adult who was a healthcare worker with PCR-confirmed SARS-CoV-2 infection or an uninfected control (not recorded which). The starting material was whole blood, obtained at baseline. Recombination connected TRBV19 to TRBJ2-1; 11 of the junction bases match TRBD2. The DNA reads TGTGCCTCCCGAGGACTAGCGGGTTACAATGAGCAGTTCTTC. The encoded protein is CASRGLAGYNEQFF.